This T cell receptor (beta chain) was identified during a study of neurological immune-mediated disorders. This clonotype was observed at least ten times. This CDR3 is built from 16 residues. Germline CDR1 LGHNT, CDR2 FRNRAP. V lost 4 bases and J lost 5; bases outside the gene matches: 5. Using its own MiXCR run on the 5' RACE reads, TCRdb lists one record per CDR3 protein. This sample has 35,000 to 40,000 distinct CDR3 sequences, with 11% found just once. Sequencing was carried out using CD4+ T cells from blood. The rearrangement links TRBV12-5 to TRBJ2-7; 16 bases are shared with TRBD2. The TCR was taken from a woman aged 25 to 39 with HTLV-1-associated myelopathy (HAM/TSP). The CDR3 protein is CASGWGLAGGPHEQYF. CDR3 bases: TGTGCTAGTGGTTGGGGACTAGCGGGGGGGCCACACGAGCAGTACTTC.